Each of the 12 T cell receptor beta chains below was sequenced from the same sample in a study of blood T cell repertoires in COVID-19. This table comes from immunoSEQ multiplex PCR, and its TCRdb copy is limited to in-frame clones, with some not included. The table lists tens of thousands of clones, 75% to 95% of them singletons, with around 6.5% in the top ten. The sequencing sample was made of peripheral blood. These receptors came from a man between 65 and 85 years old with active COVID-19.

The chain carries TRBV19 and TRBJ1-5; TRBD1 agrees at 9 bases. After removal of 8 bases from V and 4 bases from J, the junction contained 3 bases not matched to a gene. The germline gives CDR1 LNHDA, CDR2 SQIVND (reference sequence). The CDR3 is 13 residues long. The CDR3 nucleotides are TGTGCCAGTGCACAGGGGGCAAATCAGCCCCAGCATTTT. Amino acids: CASAQGANQPQHF.

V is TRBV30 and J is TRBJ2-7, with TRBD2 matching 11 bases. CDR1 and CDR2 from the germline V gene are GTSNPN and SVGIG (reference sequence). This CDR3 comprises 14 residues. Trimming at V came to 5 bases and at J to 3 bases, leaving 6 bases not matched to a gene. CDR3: CAWGGLADNYEQYF. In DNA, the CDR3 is TGTGCCTGGGGGGGACTAGCGGATAACTACGAGCAGTACTTC.

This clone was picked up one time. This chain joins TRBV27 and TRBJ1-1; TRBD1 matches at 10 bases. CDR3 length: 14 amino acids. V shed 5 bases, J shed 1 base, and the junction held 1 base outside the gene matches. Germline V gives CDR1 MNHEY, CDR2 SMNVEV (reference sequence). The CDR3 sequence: CASSRQGANTEAFF. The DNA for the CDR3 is TGTGCCAGCAGTCGACAGGGGGCGAACACTGAAGCTTTCTTT.

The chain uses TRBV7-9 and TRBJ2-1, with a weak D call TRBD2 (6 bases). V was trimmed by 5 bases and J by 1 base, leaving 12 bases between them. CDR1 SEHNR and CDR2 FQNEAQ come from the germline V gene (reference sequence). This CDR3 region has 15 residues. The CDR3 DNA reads TGTGCCAGCAGCCCGGGACTCCTTTCCTACAATGAGCAGTTCTTC. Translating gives CASSPGLLSYNEQFF.

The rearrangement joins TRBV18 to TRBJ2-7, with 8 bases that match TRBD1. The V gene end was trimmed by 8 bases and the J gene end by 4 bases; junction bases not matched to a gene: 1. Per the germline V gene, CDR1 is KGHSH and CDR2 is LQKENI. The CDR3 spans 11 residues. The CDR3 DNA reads TGTGCCAGCAGGACAGGGTACGAGCAGTACTTC. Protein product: CASRTGYEQYF.

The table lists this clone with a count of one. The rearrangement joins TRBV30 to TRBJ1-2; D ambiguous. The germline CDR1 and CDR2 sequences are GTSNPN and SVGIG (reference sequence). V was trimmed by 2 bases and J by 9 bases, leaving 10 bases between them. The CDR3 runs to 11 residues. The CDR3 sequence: CAWSRTVRYTF. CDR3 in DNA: TGTGCCTGGAGTAGGACTGTCCGCTACACCTTC.

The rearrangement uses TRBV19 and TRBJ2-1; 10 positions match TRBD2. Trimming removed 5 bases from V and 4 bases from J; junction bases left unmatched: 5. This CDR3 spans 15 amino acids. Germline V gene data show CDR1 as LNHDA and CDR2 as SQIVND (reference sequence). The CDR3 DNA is TGTGCCAGTAGTTTCACTAGCGGGGTATACAATGAGCAGTTCTTC. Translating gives CASSFTSGVYNEQFF. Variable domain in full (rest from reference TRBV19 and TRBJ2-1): DGGITQSPKYLFRKEGQNVTLSCEQNLNHDAMYWYRQDPGQGLRLIYYSQIVNDFQKGDIAEGYSVSREKKESFPLTVTSAQKNPTAFYLCASSFTSGVYNEQFFGPGTRLTVL.

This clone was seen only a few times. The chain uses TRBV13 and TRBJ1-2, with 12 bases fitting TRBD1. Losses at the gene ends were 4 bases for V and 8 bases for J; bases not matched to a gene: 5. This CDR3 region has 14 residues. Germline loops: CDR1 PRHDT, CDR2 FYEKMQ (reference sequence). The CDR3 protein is CASSWGQGAEGYTF. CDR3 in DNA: TGTGCCAGCAGCTGGGGACAGGGGGCGGAAGGCTACACCTTC.

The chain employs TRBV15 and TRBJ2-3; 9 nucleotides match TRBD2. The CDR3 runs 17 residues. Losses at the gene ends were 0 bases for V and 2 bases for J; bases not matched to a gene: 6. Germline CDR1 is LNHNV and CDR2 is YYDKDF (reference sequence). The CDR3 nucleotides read TGTGCCACCAGCAGAGAAGTCCTAGCGGGGACCACAGATACGCAGTATTTT. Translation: CATSREVLAGTTDTQYF.

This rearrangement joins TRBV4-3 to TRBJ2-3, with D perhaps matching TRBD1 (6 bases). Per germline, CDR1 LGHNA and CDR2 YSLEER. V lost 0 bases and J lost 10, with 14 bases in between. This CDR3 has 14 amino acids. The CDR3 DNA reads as TGCGCCAGCAGCCAAGACTTAGGACAGAGTGCGCAGTATTTT. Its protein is CASSQDLGQSAQYF.

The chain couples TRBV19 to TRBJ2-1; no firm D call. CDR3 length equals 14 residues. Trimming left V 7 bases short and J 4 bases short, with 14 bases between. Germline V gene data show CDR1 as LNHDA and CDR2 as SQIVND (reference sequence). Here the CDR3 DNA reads TGTGCCAGTACACACAGAAACCTTTACAATGAGCAGTTCTTC. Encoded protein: CASTHRNLYNEQFF.

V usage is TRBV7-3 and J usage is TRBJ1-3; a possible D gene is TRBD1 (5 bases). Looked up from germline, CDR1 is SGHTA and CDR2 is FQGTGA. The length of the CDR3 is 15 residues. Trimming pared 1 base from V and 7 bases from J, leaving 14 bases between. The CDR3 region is CASSLKRGTRNTIYF. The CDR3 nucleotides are TGTGCCAGCAGCTTAAAAAGGGGAACAAGGAACACCATATATTTT. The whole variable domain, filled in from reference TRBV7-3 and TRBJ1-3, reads GAGVSQTPSNKVTEKGKYVELRCDPISGHTALYWYRQSLGQGPEFLIYFQGTGAADDSGLPNDRFFAVRPEGSVSTLKIQRTERGDSAVYLCASSLKRGTRNTIYFGEGSWLTVV.